The TCR beta chain under discussion was sequenced for a study of metastatic and nonmetastatic thyroid tumors. As for the study in general: A comparison of repertoires was made across blood and tumor or nodule tissue from malignant and benign thyroid patients.

No patient had received any treatment before thyroid surgery. CDR1 is LNHDA and CDR2 is SQIVND in the germline V gene (reference sequence). Trimming left V 3 bases short and J 7 bases short, with 16 bases between. The CDR3 has 15 residues. Original processing methods: Clinicopathological groups supplied CDR3 differences that were used to build a distant-metastasis classifier for papillary thyroid cancer. MiXCR reprocessed the PCR reads for TCRdb. The V and J calls, along with clone size, are taken from TCRdb and not from the paper's own processing. This table has about 9,100 clones, less than 25% appearing once.

This clonotype originated in a female donor with papillary thyroid cancer or a benign thyroid nodule (not recorded which). Some clones in this sample may be carry-over from other donors' samples. The sample taken for sequencing was adjacent normal tissue. The chain is built from TRBV19 and TRBJ2-1; D might be TRBD2 (6 bases). This chain's CDR3 is CASSIQRVLPNEQFF. CDR3 DNA sequence: TGTGCCAGTAGTATTCAGCGGGTGCTTCCAAATGAGCAGTTCTTC.